This T cell receptor (beta chain) derives from a study of blood T cell repertoires in COVID-19. The wider study: Italy, Spain and the United States were the sources of the convalescent and acute COVID-19 samples.

Participants were aged about 18 to 90 years from approximately 24 US areas. Categorization into cohorts depended on clinical history that participants reported. Two negative PCRs, clearance, or symptom resolution characterized the recovered Cohort 3 donors. This CDR3 comprises 14 residues. Germline loops: CDR1 MNHEY, CDR2 SVGAGI. V was pared by 7 bases and J by 0 bases, with 10 bases between. Profiling relied on immunoSEQ multiplex PCR, and the TCRdb table lists in-frame clones only, not all of them. The table shows more than 250,000 clones, with around 85% occurring only once. The material sequenced was PBMCs or T cells enriched from blood (not recorded which). This clonotype originated in a woman between 40 and 55 years old who had recovered from COVID-19. V usage is TRBV6-5 and J usage is TRBJ2-1, with D possibly matching TRBD2 (6 bases). The CDR3 loop reads CASNRDSSYNEQFF. CDR3 sequence (DNA): TGTGCCAGCAATCGGGACTCCTCCTACAATGAGCAGTTCTTC.